A single T cell receptor beta chain is shown here with its context. Its antigen remains undetermined. Base-call qualities are not available, and no considerably larger clone is one nucleotide away. Collaborating institutions collected whole blood in K2EDTA tubes following their own protocols. For TCRbeta analysis, collaborators shipped samples in one of three forms: frozen whole blood, isolated PBMCs, or DNA extracted from either of those sample types. The immunoSEQ Assay, a bias-controlled multiplex PCR, was used to amplify TCRbeta CDR3 regions from genomic DNA. The study's processing was this. Within the assay, amplification of reference gene primers was used to estimate how many nucleated cells each sample contained. To quantify the absolute abundance of each unique TCRbeta CDR3 rearrangement, sequence reads were collapsed and filtered. Productive Simpson clonality was computed per sample as the square root of Simpson's diversity index over productive rearrangements. Held by TCRdb, this immuneACCESS table contains in-frame sequences only and omits some clones. Under half of the omission traces to an unresolved V gene where checked; the cause of the rest is unknown. V and J calls and clone size are copied from that table; D and trimming were computed from the DNA. The table for this sample lists around 100,000 clones; about 89% of them were counted only once. Together, the top ten hold approximately 2% of the sample.

The data originate from a study of blood T cell repertoires in COVID-19 (dated by TCRdb to between 2020 and 2021). In the study overall: The collaborator samples originated in the United States, Italy and Spain and spanned the acute and convalescent phases of COVID-19. The prospective study material was composed of cDNA or gDNA derived from T cells, B-cell-depleted T cells, or PBMCs. Subjects who had been exposed to COVID-19, were actively infected with it, or had recovered from it provided the deeply sampled blood TCRbeta repertoires that made up the dataset. A freely available public database, intended as a resource for researchers studying the immune response to SARS-CoV-2, is where the repertoires were released. Samples were obtained from the ongoing ImmuneRACE study (first 160 participants) and from roughly 1,300 subjects provided by 6 global collaborators. Sample metadata almost always included a de-identified subject ID, COVID-19 status, age in years and sex. Where available, HLA class I and class II types were obtained from metadata supplied by the sample provider rather than from assay-based typing.

V lost 2 bases and J lost 1 base, and the count of bases not matched to a germline gene is 8. Taken from cysteine to phenylalanine, the CDR3 has 17 residues. The entry retains the CDR3 DNA only, 51 bases that are in frame from base 1. Per the germline V gene, MDHEN is the CDR1 and SYDVKM is the CDR2. What the research found in general, with its limitations: How much clinical and demographic metadata was included differed by source and by participant, and the metadata was provided uncurated.

This clonotype was sampled from a man in his forties or fifties with active COVID-19. The specimen was peripheral blood. The rearranged segments are TRBV28 and TRBJ2-1, with 7 bases matching TRBD2. The CDR3 protein sequence reads: CASSLTAGGGSYNEQFF. The DNA is as follows: TGTGCCAGCAGTTTAACCGCTGGGGGGGGGTCCTACAATGAGCAGTTCTTC.